This T cell receptor beta chain was observed in a study of T cells after yellow fever vaccination. Study background: Preparing low-cell-number fractions relied on SMART-Seq v4 Ultra Low Input.

TCRdb re-analysed the 5' RACE reads in MiXCR, keeping a single row per CDR3 protein. The sample lists a few hundred thousand distinct CDR3 sequences, 6.9% occurring once. Trimming removed 3 bases from V and 1 base from J, with 27 bases in between. The CDR3 sequence is 20 residues long. This clonotype was picked up a small number of times. This clonotype originated in a man between 25 and 39 years old who received the YFV17D yellow fever vaccine. The chain has TRBV12-3 or TRBV12-4 and TRBJ1-1; D gene uncertain. The material was CD4+ T cells sorted from PBMCs, obtained 15 days after the yellow fever booster vaccination. CDR3 bases: TGTGCCAGCAGTTTCCAACCCTTCCCCCTCCCTGGACGGACGAACACTGAAGCTTTCTTT. This sequence encodes CASSFQPFPLPGRTNTEAFF.